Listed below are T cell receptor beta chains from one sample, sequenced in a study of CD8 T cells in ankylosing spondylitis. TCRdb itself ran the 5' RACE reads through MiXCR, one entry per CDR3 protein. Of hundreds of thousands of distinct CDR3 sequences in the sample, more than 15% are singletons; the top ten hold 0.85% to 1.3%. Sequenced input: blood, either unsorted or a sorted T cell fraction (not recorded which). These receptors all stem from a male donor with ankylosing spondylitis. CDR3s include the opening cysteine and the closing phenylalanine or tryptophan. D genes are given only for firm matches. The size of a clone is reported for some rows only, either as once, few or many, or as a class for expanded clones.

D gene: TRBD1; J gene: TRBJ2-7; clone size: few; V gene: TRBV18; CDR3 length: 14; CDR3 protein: CASSLRDSLYEQYF; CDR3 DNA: TGTGCCAGCTCACTACGGGACAGCCTCTACGAGCAGTACTTC
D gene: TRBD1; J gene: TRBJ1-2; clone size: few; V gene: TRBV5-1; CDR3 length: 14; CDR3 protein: CASSLGDRGRGYTF; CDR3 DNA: TGCGCCAGCAGCTTGGGGGACAGGGGCCGCGGCTACACCTTC
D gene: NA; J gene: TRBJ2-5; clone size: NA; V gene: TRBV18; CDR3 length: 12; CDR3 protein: CASSLNLETQYF; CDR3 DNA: TGTGCCAGCTCACTTAACTTGGAGACCCAGTACTTC
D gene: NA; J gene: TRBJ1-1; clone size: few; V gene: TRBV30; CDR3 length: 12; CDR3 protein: CALDLGYTEAFF; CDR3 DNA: TGTGCCTTGGACTTAGGGTACACTGAAGCTTTCTTT
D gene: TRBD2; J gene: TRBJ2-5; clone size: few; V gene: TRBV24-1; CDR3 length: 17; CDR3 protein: CATSDFLAGTGPETQYF; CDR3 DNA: TGTGCCACCAGTGATTTTCTAGCGGGAACGGGGCCGGAGACCCAGTACTTC
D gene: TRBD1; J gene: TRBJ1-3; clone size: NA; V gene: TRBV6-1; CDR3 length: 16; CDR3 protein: CASSRTGTGQKNAIYF; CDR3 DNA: TGTGCCAGCAGCCGCACCGGGACAGGACAAAAAAACGCCATATATTTT
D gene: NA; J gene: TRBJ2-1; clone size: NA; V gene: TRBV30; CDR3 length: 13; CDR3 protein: CAWSVGHHNEQFF; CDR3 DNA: TGTGCCTGGAGCGTAGGGCACCACAATGAGCAGTTCTTC
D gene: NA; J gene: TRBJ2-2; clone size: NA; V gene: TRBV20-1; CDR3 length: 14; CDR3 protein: CSFSGGSNTGELFF; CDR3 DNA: TGCAGTTTCAGTGGGGGTTCGAACACCGGGGAGCTGTTTTTT
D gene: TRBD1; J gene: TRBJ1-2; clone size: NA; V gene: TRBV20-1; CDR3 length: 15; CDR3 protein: CSATETGTAVYGYTF; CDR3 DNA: TGCAGTGCTACAGAAACCGGGACAGCCGTCTATGGCTACACCTTC
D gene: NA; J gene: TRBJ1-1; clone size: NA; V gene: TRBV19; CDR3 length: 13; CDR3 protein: CASSTWGESEAFF; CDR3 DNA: TGTGCCAGTAGTACATGGGGCGAGTCTGAAGCTTTCTTT
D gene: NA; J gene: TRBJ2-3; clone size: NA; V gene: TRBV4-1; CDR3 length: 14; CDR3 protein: CASSDISGADTQYF; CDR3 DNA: TGCGCCAGCAGCGACATTTCAGGGGCAGATACGCAGTATTTT
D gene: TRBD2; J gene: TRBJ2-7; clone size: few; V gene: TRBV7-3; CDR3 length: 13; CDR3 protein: CASSAGGPYEQYF; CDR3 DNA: TGTGCCAGCAGCGCGGGAGGGCCCTACGAGCAGTACTTC
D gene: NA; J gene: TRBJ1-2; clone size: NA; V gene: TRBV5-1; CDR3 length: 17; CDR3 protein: CASSLGYDSIANYGYTF; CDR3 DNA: TGCGCCAGCAGCTTGGGATACGACAGTATAGCTAACTATGGCTACACCTTC
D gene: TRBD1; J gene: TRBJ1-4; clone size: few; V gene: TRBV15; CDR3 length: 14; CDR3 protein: CATKQGPSNEKLFF; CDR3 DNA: TGTGCCACCAAACAGGGGCCATCTAATGAAAAACTGTTTTTT
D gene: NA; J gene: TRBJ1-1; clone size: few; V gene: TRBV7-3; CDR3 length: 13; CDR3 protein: CASSEDVNTEAFF; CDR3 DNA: TGTGCCAGCAGCGAGGACGTCAACACTGAAGCTTTCTTT
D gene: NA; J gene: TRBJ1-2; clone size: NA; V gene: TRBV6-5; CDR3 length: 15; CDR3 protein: CASSSSRRRNYGYTF; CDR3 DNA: TGTGCCAGCAGCTCCTCTCGGCGGCGTAACTATGGCTACACCTTC
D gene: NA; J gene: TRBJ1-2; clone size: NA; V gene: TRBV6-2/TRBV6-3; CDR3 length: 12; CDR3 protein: CASATAGEGYTF; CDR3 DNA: TGTGCCAGCGCCACTGCAGGGGAAGGCTACACCTTC
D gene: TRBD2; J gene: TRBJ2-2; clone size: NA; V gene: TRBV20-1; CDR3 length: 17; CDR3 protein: CSAREAAGGPGTGELFF; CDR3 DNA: TGCAGTGCTAGAGAAGCTGCGGGGGGGCCTGGCACCGGGGAGCTGTTTTTT
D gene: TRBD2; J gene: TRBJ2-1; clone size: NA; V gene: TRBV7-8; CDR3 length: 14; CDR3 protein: CASSFREGLNEQFF; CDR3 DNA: TGTGCCAGCAGCTTCCGGGAGGGCCTAAATGAGCAGTTCTTC
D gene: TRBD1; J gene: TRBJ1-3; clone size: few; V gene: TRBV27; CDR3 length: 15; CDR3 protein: CASSSQGPAGNTIYF; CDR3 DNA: TGTGCCAGCAGTTCACAGGGGCCCGCTGGAAACACCATATATTTT
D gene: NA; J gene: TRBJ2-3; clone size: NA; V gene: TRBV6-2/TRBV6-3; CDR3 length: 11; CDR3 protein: CASRVARAQYF; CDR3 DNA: TGTGCCAGCAGGGTGGCTAGGGCGCAGTATTTT
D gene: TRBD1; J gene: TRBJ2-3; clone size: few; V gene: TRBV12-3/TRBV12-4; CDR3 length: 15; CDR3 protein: CASSPGPGGPDTQYF; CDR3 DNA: TGTGCCAGCAGCCCGGGCCCAGGGGGCCCAGATACGCAGTATTTT
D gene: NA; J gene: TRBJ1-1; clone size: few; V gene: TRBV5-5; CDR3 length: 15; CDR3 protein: CASSLNGRATTEAFF; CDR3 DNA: TGTGCCAGCAGCTTGAACGGCAGGGCTACCACTGAAGCTTTCTTT
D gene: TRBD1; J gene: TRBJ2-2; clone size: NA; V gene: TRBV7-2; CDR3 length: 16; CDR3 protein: CASSKSGTVNTGELFF; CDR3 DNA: TGTGCCAGCAGCAAATCCGGGACAGTCAACACCGGGGAGCTGTTTTTT
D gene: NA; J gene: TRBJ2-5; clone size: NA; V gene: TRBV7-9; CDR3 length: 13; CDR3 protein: CASSSSIYETQYF; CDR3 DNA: TGTGCCAGCAGCTCCTCCATCTACGAGACCCAGTACTTC
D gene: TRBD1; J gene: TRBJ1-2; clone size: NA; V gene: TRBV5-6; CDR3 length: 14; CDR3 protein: CASSSQGELDGYTF; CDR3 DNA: TGTGCCAGCAGCTCCCAGGGGGAACTCGATGGCTACACCTTC
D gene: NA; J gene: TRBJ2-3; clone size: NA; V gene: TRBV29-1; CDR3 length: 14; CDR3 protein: CSVEGTRGTDTQYF; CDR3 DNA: TGCAGCGTTGAGGGGACAAGGGGCACAGATACGCAGTATTTT
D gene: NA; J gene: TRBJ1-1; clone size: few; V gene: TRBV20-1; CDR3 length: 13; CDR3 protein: CSALVRTNTEAFF; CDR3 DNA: TGCAGTGCCTTGGTCAGAACGAACACTGAAGCTTTCTTT
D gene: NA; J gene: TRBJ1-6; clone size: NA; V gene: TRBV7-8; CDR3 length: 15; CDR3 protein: CASSLVSGSNSPLHF; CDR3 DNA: TGTGCCAGCAGCTTAGTGTCAGGGAGCAATTCACCCCTCCACTTT
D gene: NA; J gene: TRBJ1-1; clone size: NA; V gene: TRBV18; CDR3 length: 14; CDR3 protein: CASSPLPLNTEAFF; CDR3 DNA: TGTGCCAGCTCACCCCTCCCTTTGAACACTGAAGCTTTCTTT
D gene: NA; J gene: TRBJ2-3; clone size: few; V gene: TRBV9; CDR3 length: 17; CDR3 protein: CASSVVDLVGTGDTQYF; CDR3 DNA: TGTGCCAGCAGCGTAGTGGACTTAGTAGGAACCGGGGATACGCAGTATTTT
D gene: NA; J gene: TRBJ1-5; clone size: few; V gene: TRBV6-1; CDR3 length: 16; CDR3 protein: CASGPGGGWRNQPQHF; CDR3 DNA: TGTGCCAGCGGACCCGGGGGGGGTTGGCGCAATCAGCCCCAGCATTTT
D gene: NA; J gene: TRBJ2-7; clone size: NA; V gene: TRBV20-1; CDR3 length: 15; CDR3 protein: CSANHGQRAVGKQYF; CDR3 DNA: TGCAGTGCTAACCACGGACAGAGGGCTGTTGGAAAGCAGTACTTC
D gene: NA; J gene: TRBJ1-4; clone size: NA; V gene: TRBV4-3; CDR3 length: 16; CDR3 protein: CASSQDWDISGEKLFF; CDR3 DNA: TGCGCCAGCAGCCAAGATTGGGACATATCAGGAGAAAAACTGTTTTTT
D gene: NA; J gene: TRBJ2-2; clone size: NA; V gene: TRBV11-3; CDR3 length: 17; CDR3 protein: CASSLFSGYRSTGELFF; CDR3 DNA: TGTGCCAGCAGCTTATTTTCCGGGTACCGCTCTACCGGGGAGCTGTTTTTT
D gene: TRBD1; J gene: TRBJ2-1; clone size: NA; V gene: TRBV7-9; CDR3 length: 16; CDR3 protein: CASRQGSEQRGNEQFF; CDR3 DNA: TGTGCCAGCCGACAGGGGTCGGAGCAAAGGGGCAATGAGCAGTTCTTC
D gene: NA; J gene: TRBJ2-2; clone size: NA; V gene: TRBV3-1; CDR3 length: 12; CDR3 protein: CASSQGVGELFF; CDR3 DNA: TGTGCCAGCAGCCAGGGAGTCGGGGAGCTGTTTTTT
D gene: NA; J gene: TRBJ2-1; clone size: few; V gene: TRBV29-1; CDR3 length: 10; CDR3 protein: CSVWRIEQFF; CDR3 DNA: TGCAGCGTTTGGCGGATTGAGCAGTTCTTC
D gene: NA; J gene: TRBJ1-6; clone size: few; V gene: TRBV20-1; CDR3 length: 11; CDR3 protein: CSARVGSPLHF; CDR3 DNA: TGCAGTGCTAGAGTTGGTTCACCCCTCCACTTT
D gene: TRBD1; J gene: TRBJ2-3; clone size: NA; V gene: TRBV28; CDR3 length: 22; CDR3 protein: CASSSPFSFGPLGTGNPDTQYF; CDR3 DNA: TGTGCCAGCAGCTCCCCCTTTTCTTTCGGGCCACTCGGGACAGGAAATCCAGATACGCAGTATTTT
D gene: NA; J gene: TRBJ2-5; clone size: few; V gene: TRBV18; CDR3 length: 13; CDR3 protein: CASSPISFETQYF; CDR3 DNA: TGTGCCAGCTCACCGATATCTTTCGAGACCCAGTACTTC
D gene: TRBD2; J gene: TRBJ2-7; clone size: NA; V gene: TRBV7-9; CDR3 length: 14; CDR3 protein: CASSLGGAGGEQYF; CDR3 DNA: TGTGCCAGCAGCTTAGGAGGCGCGGGGGGCGAGCAGTACTTC
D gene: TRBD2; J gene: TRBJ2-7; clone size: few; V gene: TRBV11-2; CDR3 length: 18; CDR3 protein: CASSLEFPAGYGLYEQYF; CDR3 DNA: TGTGCCAGCAGCTTAGAGTTCCCAGCGGGATATGGTCTCTACGAGCAGTACTTC
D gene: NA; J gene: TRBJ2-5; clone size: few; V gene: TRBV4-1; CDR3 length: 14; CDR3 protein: CASSQDRQRETQYF; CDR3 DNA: TGCGCCAGCAGCCAAGATAGGCAGCGGGAGACCCAGTACTTC
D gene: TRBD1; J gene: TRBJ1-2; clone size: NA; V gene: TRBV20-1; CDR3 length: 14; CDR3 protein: CSASGAGGVYGYTF; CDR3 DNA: TGCAGTGCTAGTGGGGCAGGGGGCGTCTATGGCTACACCTTC
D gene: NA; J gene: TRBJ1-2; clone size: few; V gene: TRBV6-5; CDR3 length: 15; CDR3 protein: CASSYERPGMGGYTF; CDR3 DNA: TGTGCCAGCAGTTACGAACGACCGGGGATGGGAGGCTACACCTTC
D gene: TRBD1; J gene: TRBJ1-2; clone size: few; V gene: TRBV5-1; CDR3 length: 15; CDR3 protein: CASSLAGTGTYGYTF; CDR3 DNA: TGCGCCAGCAGCTTGGCCGGGACAGGGACCTATGGCTACACCTTC
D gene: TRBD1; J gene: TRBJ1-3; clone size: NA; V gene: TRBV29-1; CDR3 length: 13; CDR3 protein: CSVSNAGGDTIYF; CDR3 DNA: TGCAGCGTCTCAAATGCAGGGGGTGACACCATATATTTT
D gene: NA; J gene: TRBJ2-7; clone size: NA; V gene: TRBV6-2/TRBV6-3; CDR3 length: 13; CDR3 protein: CASSRQVSYEQYF; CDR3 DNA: TGTGCCAGCAGTCGACAGGTCTCCTACGAGCAGTACTTC
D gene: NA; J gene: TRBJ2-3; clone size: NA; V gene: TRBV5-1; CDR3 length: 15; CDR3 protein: CASSFGGGRSDTQYF; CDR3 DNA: TGCGCCAGCAGCTTTGGGGGGGGCCGGTCAGATACGCAGTATTTT
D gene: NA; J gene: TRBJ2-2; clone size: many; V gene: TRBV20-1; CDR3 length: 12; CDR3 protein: CSANGEAGELFF; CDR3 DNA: TGCAGTGCTAATGGTGAAGCCGGGGAGCTGTTTTTT